There are many counts of the clone carrying this T cell receptor beta chain. Its antigen is still unknown. This library used 300 to 450 ng RNA and molecular barcoded adaptors spanning alpha/delta and beta/gamma chains. TCRdb independently ran MiXCR on the reads; one entry per CDR3 protein. This table holds tens of thousands of distinct CDR3 sequences, roughly 20% found once. The data were obtained in a study of read filtering for tumor transcriptome and immune sequencing. Study background: Among patients, roughly 17 were male and around 14 female, aged roughly 47 to 90 (mean around 68). Roughly 8 patients were R-ISS I, 16 were R-ISS II, 7 were R-ISS III. IR-seq gave about 3.5 to 10.27 million TCR reads per sample; RNA-seq gave about 75 to 1,300. General study points: Compared with RNA-seq, IR-seq gave much higher clonotype depth and reliability.

V shed 2 bases, J shed 5 bases, and the junction held 14 bases outside the gene matches. Germline CDR1 reads DFQATT; CDR2 reads SNEGSKA (reference sequence). This CDR3 has 18 amino acids. The sample comprised a population of CD138-negative cells sorted from bone marrow. The TCR originated in a donor over 35 with multiple myeloma. The rearrangement uses TRBV20-1 and TRBJ2-5; 13 nucleotides line up with TRBD2. The CDR3 sequence is CSARTLLAGGTGGETQYF. The CDR3 DNA reads as TGCAGTGCTAGAACCCTACTAGCGGGAGGGACCGGCGGCGAGACCCAGTACTTC.